This T cell receptor (beta chain) was obtained from a study of shared clonotypes between healthy human individuals. Study as a whole: In total, the donors were a couple of women and a few men aged 18 to 49. CD4 naive and CD4 memory each took three plates per donor, while CD8 naive took two and CD8 memory one.

Repertoires were generated with immunoSEQ multiplex PCR, while TCRdb's copy carries only in-frame clones and drops some. The sample lists approximately 2.4 million clones; 95% were seen once. Study findings and constraints: Naive subsets, compared against memory subsets, generally had larger estimated richness values.

As for this clone: The antigen is undetermined.

Losses at the gene ends were 6 bases for V and 0 bases for J; bases not matched to a gene: 8. Germline V gene data show CDR1 as LNHDA and CDR2 as SQIVND (reference sequence). This CDR3 is built from 18 residues. This chain links TRBV19 with TRBJ2-6; TRBD1 matches 10 bases. The sequenced material came from naive CD4+ T cells sorted from blood. Subset denoted: CD45RA+ positively selected. The clonotype originates from a man aged 18 to 29 in good health. CDR3 protein: CASRGGDRGSSGANVLTF. DNA for the CDR3: TGTGCCAGTAGGGGCGGGGACAGGGGCTCCTCTGGGGCCAACGTCCTGACTTTC.